This T cell receptor (beta chain) was captured in a study of T cell repertoires in cytomegalovirus infection. For the study at large: Shared public TCR beta signatures pointed to both CMV infection and a matching HLA type. Study observations and caveats: HLA-C-restricted, CMV-specific TCR beta clonotypes were dominant ex vivo. There were carriers of CMV plus the relevant HLA, and cumulative public TCR beta family frequency identified them.

Germline values: CDR1 MGHRA, CDR2 YSYEKL. V was pared by 2 bases and J by 5 bases, with 6 bases of the junction left unmatched. CDR3 length: 15 residues. TCRdb analysed the reads with MiXCR anew, one entry per CDR3 protein. The sample consists of about 490,000 distinct CDR3 sequences, 16% of them appearing once. As for this clonotype: Antigen: not known.

The clonotype comes from a human donor in good health (CMV status not recorded). Some clones in this sample may be carry-over from other donors' samples. The sequenced sample consisted of CD8+ T cells from PBMCs. The chain has TRBV4-1 and TRBJ2-1, with 7 nucleotides matching TRBD1. CDR3 amino acids: CASSQRGQGNNEQFF. The CDR3 nucleotides are TGCGCCAGCAGCCAAAGGGGGCAAGGAAACAATGAGCAGTTCTTC.